The 9 T cell receptor beta chains below come from one sample, sequenced in a study of cytomegalovirus exposure and HLA in healthy donors. The primer mix had 60 Vbeta and 13 Jbeta primers. Only in-frame clones appear in the TCRdb table, and some are missing; sequencing was by immunoSEQ multiplex PCR. Of approximately 150,000 clones in the sample, about four fifths were seen once. Material: PBMCs. All receptors come from a man aged 35-49 years in good health and CMV-seronegative.

This rearrangement joins TRBV19 to TRBJ1-5; D is uncertain. The CDR3 is made up of 12 amino acids. Germline V gene data show CDR1 as LNHDA and CDR2 as SQIVND (reference sequence). The V gene lost 8 bases and the J gene lost 7 bases, with 12 bases spanning the gap. CDR3 in DNA: TGTGCCAGTCGCAGGTACAACCAGCCCCAGCATTTT. Residues: CASRRYNQPQHF.

The V gene is TRBV28, the J gene TRBJ2-3; 10 bases line up with TRBD2. The CDR3 length is 15 residues. Per germline, CDR1 MDHEN and CDR2 SYDVKM. V dropped 7 bases and J dropped 4; count of bases not matched to a gene: 8. The CDR3 sequence is CASIESGGASDTQYF. The CDR3 DNA sequence: TGTGCCAGCATCGAGAGCGGGGGGGCCTCAGATACGCAGTATTTT.

The V gene is TRBV9, the J gene TRBJ2-3, with 8 bases matching TRBD2. After removal of 4 bases from V and 4 bases from J, the junction contained 11 bases not matched to a gene. The CDR3 is 16 amino acids. From germline, CDR1 is SGDLS and CDR2 YYNGEE. As DNA, the CDR3 is TGTGCCAGCAGCCCCTTCGCGGGGGGTTCGCCAGATACGCAGTATTTT. This encodes CASSPFAGGSPDTQYF.

J is TRBJ2-3 and V is TRBV27; TRBD2 aligns across 9 bases. Germline trimming cut 5 bases from V and 5 bases from J; bases unmatched to any gene: 8. The CDR3 contains 15 residues. Germline V gene lookup returns CDR1 MNHEY and CDR2 SMNVEV (reference sequence). This chain's CDR3 is CASSTIAGARDTQYF. The CDR3 DNA follows: TGTGCCAGCAGTACCATAGCGGGGGCGAGAGATACGCAGTATTTT.

This chain uses TRBV30 with TRBJ1-1; D is undetermined. The V end was cut by 0 bases, the J end by 2 bases, with 7 bases between. Germline V gene lookup returns CDR1 GTSNPN and CDR2 SVGIG (reference sequence). The CDR3 loop spans 13 amino acids. CDR3 amino acids: CAWSVQVNTEAFF. CDR3 in DNA: TGTGCCTGGAGTGTACAAGTAAACACTGAAGCTTTCTTT.

The V gene is TRBV11-3, the J gene TRBJ2-3; D call uncertain. The ends were cut back, 1 base at V and 0 bases at J, with 8 bases in the middle. This CDR3 spans 15 amino acids. Germline loops: CDR1 SGHNT, CDR2 YENEEA. The DNA of the CDR3 is TGTGCCAGCAGCTTAGGCGAAACTAGCACAGATACGCAGTATTTT. Translated, it gives CASSLGETSTDTQYF.

This chain connects TRBV4-1 to TRBJ1-2, with D perhaps matching TRBD1 (5 bases). V lost 1 base and J lost 5, with 8 bases in between. The CDR3 contains 13 residues. Germline CDR1 is MGHRA and CDR2 is YSYEKL. CDR3 loop: CASSQGRGYGYTF. CDR3 DNA sequence: TGCGCCAGCAGCCAAGGTCGGGGGTATGGCTACACCTTC.

The rearrangement links TRBV5-1 to TRBJ2-1; TRBD1 aligns across 7 bases. CDR1 is SGHRS and CDR2 is YFSETQ in the germline V gene. The CDR3 loop spans 14 amino acids. V gave up 4 bases and J gave up 5 bases; unmatched junction bases: 6. The CDR3 DNA follows: TGCGCCAGCAGCACGACAGGGATGCACAATGAGCAGTTCTTC. Protein product: CASSTTGMHNEQFF.

J is TRBJ1-5 and V is TRBV28, with 10 bases fitting TRBD1. Germline V gives CDR1 MDHEN, CDR2 SYDVKM. This CDR3 is built from 15 residues. The J segment lost 3 bases and the V segment lost 5 bases, leaving 4 bases of the junction unmatched. CDR3 coding DNA: TGTGCCAGCAGTAGGGACAGGGGAAACAATCAGCCCCAGCATTTT. It encodes CASSRDRGNNQPQHF.